This is a list of T cell receptor beta chains from one sample in a study of blood T cell repertoires in COVID-19. This table comes from immunoSEQ multiplex PCR, and its TCRdb copy is limited to in-frame clones, with some not included. The repertoire holds fewer than 300,000 clones, with around 90% as singletons. Sequencing was carried out using peripheral blood. These receptors were collected from a woman aged 30 to 39 with acute or convalescent COVID-19. Both conserved end residues are part of each CDR3. A D gene is named only where the DNA matches it firmly. The size of a clone is reported for some rows only, either as once, few or many, or as a class for expanded clones.

>TRBV7-2|TRBJ2-1|TRBD2|.
TGTGCCAGCAGCCTTGGGGCCCTAGCGGGAGTCAATGAGCAGTTCTTC
CASSLGALAGVNEQFF
>TRBV3-1/TRBV3-2|TRBJ1-1|.|.
TGTGCCAGCAGCCATCCGGGGTGGCTGAACACTGAAGCTTTCTTT
CASSHPGWLNTEAFF
>TRBV9|TRBJ1-2|.|.
TGTGCCAGCAGCGTCAGTACCAACTATGGCTACACCTTC
CASSVSTNYGYTF
>TRBV19|TRBJ2-3|.|.
TGTGCCAGTAGTGCAAACAGGTGGGGCACAGATACGCAGTATTTT
CASSANRWGTDTQYF
>TRBV15|TRBJ1-3|.|.
TGTGCCACCAGCAGAGAACGACAGAGATATCAAGGAAACACCATATATTTT
CATSRERQRYQGNTIYF
>TRBV4-3|TRBJ1-4|.|.
TGCGCCAGCAGCCTATCACGGGGGAATGAAAAACTGTTTTTT
CASSLSRGNEKLFF
>TRBV5-6|TRBJ2-7|.|.
TGTGCCAGCAGCTCGACAGAAGCCTACGAGCAGTACTTC
CASSSTEAYEQYF
>TRBV12-3/TRBV12-4|TRBJ2-7|.|.
TGTGCCAGCAAGTCCCAGGGGGGCTACGAGCAGTACTTC
CASKSQGGYEQYF
>TRBV7-2|TRBJ2-1|.|.
TGTGCCGGCGGCGTTCGCTCCTACAATGAGCAGTTCTTC
CAGGVRSYNEQFF
>TRBV7-6|TRBJ2-3|TRBD2|.
TGTGCCAGCAGCTTAGGGGCTAGCGGGACCAGCACAGATACGCAGTATTTT
CASSLGASGTSTDTQYF
>TRBV11-3|TRBJ2-7|.|.
TGTGCCAGCAGCTTGACGGGAGCGGGCTACGAGCAGTACTTC
CASSLTGAGYEQYF
>TRBV24-1|TRBJ2-7|.|.
TGTGCCACCAGTGCAGGGGCCTCCTCCTACGAGCAGTACTTC
CATSAGASSYEQYF
>TRBV23-1|TRBJ2-1|.|.
TGCGCCAGCAGTAGAACAGGGTCTATAGCCAATGAGCAGTTCTTC
CASSRTGSIANEQFF
>TRBV5-1|TRBJ1-2|TRBD1|once
TGCGCCAGCAGCTCACAGGGGACAGACTATGGCTACACCTTC
CASSSQGTDYGYTF
>TRBV9|TRBJ2-3|.|once
TGTGCCAGCAGCGTAGCTACAGATTTAGATACGCAGTATTTT
CASSVATDLDTQYF
>TRBV7-7|TRBJ2-1|TRBD2|.
TGTGCCAGCAGCCCCCACCTAGCGGGAGGGCCCAATGAGCAGTTCTTC
CASSPHLAGGPNEQFF
>TRBV2|TRBJ2-5|TRBD1|.
TGTGCCAGCAGTTCGGACAGGTACCAAGAGACCCAGTACTTC
CASSSDRYQETQYF